These T cell receptor beta chains were read from a single sample in a study of blood T cell repertoires in COVID-19. Sequencing used immunoSEQ multiplex PCR; TCRdb keeps in-frame clones, though not all of them. The sample yields about 270,000 clones, about 87% seen once. The sample taken for sequencing was PBMCs or T cells enriched from blood (not recorded which). The receptors originated from a woman aged 50 to 60 who had recovered from COVID-19. The CDR3 runs from the conserved cysteine through the conserved F or W. A clone size is listed for some rows: how often the clone was seen (once, few, many), or a class if it is expanded.

J	V	size	CDR3
TRBJ2-1	TRBV11-2	NA	CATKGVLSYNEQFF
TRBJ1-5	TRBV28	once	CASRTGGDSNQPQHF
TRBJ2-3	TRBV10-3	NA	CAISGLAGDTQYF
TRBJ1-5	TRBV6-2/TRBV6-3	NA	CASSFTGTTNQPQHF
TRBJ2-1	TRBV5-4	NA	CASSSDGYSYNEQFF
TRBJ1-1	TRBV7-2	NA	CASSLQGATEAFF
TRBJ1-3	TRBV3-1/TRBV3-2	NA	CASSSDRWSGNTIYF
TRBJ2-5	TRBV18	once	CASSVGRRETQYF
TRBJ1-1	TRBV5-4	NA	CASSLERGKVVGTEAFF
TRBJ2-1	TRBV25-1	NA	CASSGPGKRYNEQFF
TRBJ2-7	TRBV7-2	NA	CASSSGTSEPYEQYF
TRBJ2-7	TRBV13	NA	CASSSRDRTSSYEQYF
TRBJ1-6	TRBV19	NA	CASSHRQGVGYNSPLHF
TRBJ2-3	TRBV7-9	NA	CASSYSRLRTDTQYF
TRBJ2-2	TRBV19	NA	CASTPGTGNTGELFF
TRBJ1-3	TRBV6-5	once	CASRLDRDSGNTIYF
TRBJ1-5	TRBV2	NA	CASRADRGRNQPQHF
TRBJ1-1	TRBV19	NA	CASSKWDSLNTEAFF
TRBJ1-4	TRBV6-5	NA	CASSYSIQGRNEKLFF
TRBJ2-5	TRBV3-1/TRBV3-2	NA	CASSQGWEGKTQYF
TRBJ2-1	TRBV9	NA	CASSDRDYYNEQFF
TRBJ2-1	TRBV7-7	NA	CASSPQAGRNYNEQFF
TRBJ1-1	TRBV5-4	NA	CASRTGGVRMNTEAFF
TRBJ2-7	TRBV28	NA	CASSFRDTHPNEQYF
TRBJ2-1	TRBV7-8	NA	CASSLRSQVANEQFF
TRBJ2-1	TRBV5-1	NA	CASSKGLAGDEQFF
TRBJ2-2	TRBV18	NA	CASSPDGTPLHTGELFF